This passage covers 28 T cell receptor beta chains from one sample sequenced in a study of T cells in localized non-small cell lung cancer. Method: immunoSEQ multiplex PCR; TCRdb's copy keeps in-frame clones and lacks some. The table records under 50,000 clones, 81% of them present only once. Sequenced here: peripheral blood mononuclear cells, sampled before any cancer treatment. The receptors derive from a man aged 40 to 75 with stage III lung adenocarcinoma.

This chain uses TRBV11-2 with TRBJ2-2; D gene uncertain. With 4 bases removed from V and 3 bases from J, the gap between germline ends came to 15 bases. CDR3 length: 16 residues. CDR1 SGHAT and CDR2 FQNNGV come from the germline V gene. The CDR3 DNA is TGTGCCAGCAGCTCCCTATATCAGGCGTACACCGGGGAGCTGTTTTTT. It encodes CASSSLYQAYTGELFF.

This clone was seen only a few times. This chain joins TRBV7-3 and TRBJ2-5; TRBD1 might be the D (5 bases). The CDR3 sequence is 13 residues long. The germline V gene has CDR1 SGHTA and CDR2 FQGTGA. V gave up 4 bases and J gave up 4 bases, with 10 bases separating them. DNA for the CDR3: TGTGCCAGCAGCTCACAGGTGCGAGAGACCCAGTACTTC. It yields the protein CASSSQVRETQYF.

The rearrangement links TRBV9 to TRBJ1-2, with D unclear. The CDR3 sequence is 11 residues long. Germline V gives CDR1 SGDLS, CDR2 YYNGEE. The germline V and J ends were trimmed by 2 bases and 6 bases, with 5 bases remaining between them. The CDR3 reads CASSVEDGYTF. The CDR3 nucleotides are TGTGCCAGCAGCGTTGAGGATGGCTACACCTTC.

V usage is TRBV19 and J usage is TRBJ2-6; no clear D gene. CDR1 is LNHDA, CDR2 SQIVND, per germline (reference sequence). This CDR3 is 18 amino acids long. The V end was cut by 5 bases, the J end by 0 bases, with 17 bases between. CDR3 loop: CASSPTSLSSSGANVLTF. Here the CDR3 DNA reads TGTGCCAGTAGTCCTACATCCCTCTCCAGCTCTGGGGCCAACGTCCTGACTTTC.

The V call is TRBV5-4, the J call TRBJ2-7; no reliable D call. The germline CDR1 and CDR2 sequences are SGHNT and YYREEE (reference sequence). Trimming took 2 bases from V and 3 from J, leaving 12 bases between them. The CDR3 runs to 14 residues. The CDR3 DNA follows: TGTGCCAGCAGCTTCGACGCCTCGGACTACGAGCAGTACTTC. Translated, it gives CASSFDASDYEQYF.

This clone has a handful of counts. The chain joins TRBV19 to TRBJ2-5; 7 bases fit TRBD1. The CDR3 totals 14 residues. The ends lost 4 bases at V and 3 bases at J; junction bases unmatched: 5. The germline CDR1 and CDR2 sequences are LNHDA and SQIVND (reference sequence). The CDR3 DNA reads TGTGCCAGTAGTAAGGTGGGGACAGAAGAGACCCAGTACTTC. Translated: CASSKVGTEETQYF.

The V gene is TRBV15, the J gene TRBJ2-3; TRBD1 matches 7 bases. The V and J ends lost 7 bases and 5 bases, in that order; junction bases with no gene match: 6. In germline, CDR1 is LNHNV, CDR2 YYDKDF (reference sequence). The CDR3 has 13 residues. The DNA of the CDR3 is TGTGCCACCAAAGAGGGGGCAAGAGATACGCAGTATTTT. Its translation: CATKEGARDTQYF.

This CDR3 is CASSKQGTRTGDTQYF. The CDR3 DNA reads TGTGCCAGCAGTAAACAAGGGACTAGAACAGGTGATACGCAGTATTTT. V usage is TRBV2 and J usage is TRBJ2-3, with 8 bases aligning to TRBD2. Germline V lookup: CDR1 SNHLY, CDR2 FYNNEI. J was trimmed by 6 bases and V by 5 bases; bases with no gene match: 13. The CDR3 runs 16 residues.

In this sample, this clone turned up a few times. This rearrangement joins TRBV29-1 to TRBJ2-1; a possible D gene is TRBD2 (6 bases). Germline V lookup: CDR1 SQVTM, CDR2 ANQGSEA. The CDR3 length is 15 residues. The V end was cut by 1 base, the J end by 2 bases, with 12 bases between. The CDR3 DNA reads TGCAGCGTTGAAGGGGACGGACTAACCTACAATGAGCAGTTCTTC. Encoded protein: CSVEGDGLTYNEQFF.

V and J are TRBV7-9 and TRBJ1-1; D perhaps matches TRBD1 (6 bases). Germline lookup yields CDR1 SEHNR and CDR2 FQNEAQ (reference sequence). The CDR3 consists of 16 residues. The V gene lost 2 bases and the J gene lost 1 base, with 14 bases spanning the gap. DNA for the CDR3: TGTGCCAGCAGCTTAAAAGGACAGACCAAGAACACTGAAGCTTTCTTT. Encoded protein: CASSLKGQTKNTEAFF.

With regard to this clone: This same CDR3 is encoded by further DNA sequences in the sample. The chain is built from TRBV6-5 and TRBJ2-5, with TRBD2 identical over 8 bases. The CDR3 runs 13 residues. CDR1 is MNHEY and CDR2 is SVGAGI in the germline V gene. Losses at the gene ends were 6 bases for V and 5 bases for J; bases not matched to a gene: 5. CDR3 amino acids: CASSSTSDETQYF. The CDR3 region has the DNA TGTGCCAGCAGCTCGACTAGCGACGAGACCCAGTACTTC.

The CDR3 DNA reads as TGTGCCAGCAGCTTAGGATGGAGGACGACCGGGGAGCTGTTTTTT. Translation: CASSLGWRTTGELFF. V gene TRBV7-6 combines with J gene TRBJ2-2; D possibly corresponds to TRBD2 (5 bases). Trimming stripped 1 base from V and 5 bases from J, with 11 bases between. The CDR3 spans 15 residues. Per the germline V gene, CDR1 is SGHVS and CDR2 is FNYEAQ.

The chain is built from TRBV5-1 and TRBJ2-3; D is undetermined. Trimming removed 4 bases from V and 2 bases from J, with 11 bases in between. Looked up from germline, CDR1 is SGHRS and CDR2 is YFSETQ. The CDR3 extends over 14 amino acids. CDR3 nucleotides: TGCGCCAGCAGCGCATGGGAAAACACAGATACGCAGTATTTT. This sequence encodes CASSAWENTDTQYF. Full variable domain (outside the CDR3, taken from reference TRBV5-1 and TRBJ2-3): KAGVTQTPRYLIKTRGQQVTLSCSPISGHRSVSWYQQTPGQGLQFLFEYFSETQRNKGNFPGRFSGRQFSNSRSEMNVSTLELGDSALYLCASSAWENTDTQYFGPGTRLTVL.

V is TRBV7-6 and J is TRBJ2-7, with 8 bases aligning to TRBD1. Trimming cost V 4 bases and J 0 bases; bases outside gene matches: 8. This CDR3 is built from 16 residues. Germline values: CDR1 SGHVS, CDR2 FNYEAQ. For the CDR3, the DNA is TGTGCCAGCAGCTCCATAGCCGACAGGGGCTCCTACGAGCAGTACTTC. Protein: CASSSIADRGSYEQYF. The entire variable domain, with the rest obtained from reference TRBV7-6 and TRBJ2-7, is as follows: GAGVSQSPRYKVTKRGQDVALRCDPISGHVSLYWYRQALGQGPEFLTYFNYEAQQDKSGLPNDRFSAERPEGSISTLTIQRTEQRDSAMYRCASSSIADRGSYEQYFGPGTRLTVT.

The gene calls are TRBV6-4 and TRBJ1-1; D gene uncertain. Trimming shortened V by 5 bases and J by 0 bases, and 7 bases separated the two germline ends. CDR3 length: 13 amino acids. Germline-derived CDR1 and CDR2 are MRHNA and SNTAGT. CDR3 in DNA: TGTGCCAGCAGTACCAGACTGAACACTGAAGCTTTCTTT. It specifies CASSTRLNTEAFF.

The chain uses TRBV6-6 and TRBJ2-7; D is possibly TRBD1 (6 bases). Germline V CDR1 and CDR2: MNHNY, SVGAGI (reference sequence). V was cut by 6 bases and J by 2 bases, with 14 bases left in between. CDR3 length: 14 residues. CDR3 sequence: CASSDNRATYEQYF. DNA for the CDR3: TGTGCCAGCAGCGACAACAGGGCAACCTACGAGCAGTACTTC.

The gene calls are TRBV7-7 and TRBJ2-5; 8 bases fit TRBD1. V trimming: 5 bases; J trimming: 1 base; junction bases outside the gene matches: 3. The germline CDR1 and CDR2 sequences are SSHAT and FNYEAQ (reference sequence). The CDR3 covers 14 residues. The CDR3 reads CASSNGQGQETQYF. The CDR3 region has the DNA TGTGCCAGCAGCAATGGACAGGGCCAAGAGACCCAGTACTTC.

This clone was detected once. The rearrangement links TRBV11-1 to TRBJ2-1; the match to TRBD2 covers 8 bases. V lost 0 bases to trimming and J lost 4 bases; unmatched junction nucleotides: 2. Germline CDR1 SGHAT, CDR2 FQDESV (reference sequence). The CDR3 extends over 15 amino acids. CDR3 in amino acids: CASSLAGGGYNEQFF. CDR3 nucleotide sequence: TGTGCCAGCAGCTTAGCAGGCGGGGGGTACAATGAGCAGTTCTTC.

V and J are TRBV5-5 and TRBJ2-2; 10 bases are shared with TRBD2. Losses at the gene ends were 5 bases for V and 3 bases for J; bases not matched to a gene: 16. This CDR3 spans 19 amino acids. Germline V lookup: CDR1 SGHKS, CDR2 YYEKEE (reference sequence). The CDR3 nucleotides read TGTGCCAGCAGTCGCCGATATACCACTAGCGGGGAGTACACCGGGGAGCTGTTTTTT. Its protein is CASSRRYTTSGEYTGELFF.

The genes are TRBV2 and TRBJ1-3; the match to TRBD1 covers 9 bases. Germline loops: CDR1 SNHLY, CDR2 FYNNEI. This CDR3 is built from 15 residues. Trimming took 10 bases from V and 4 from J; bases not matched to a gene: 11. This chain's CDR3 is CATLTGQGRGNTIYF. CDR3 DNA sequence: TGTGCCACCTTGACGGGACAGGGTAGGGGAAACACCATATATTTT.

The chain has TRBV11-2 and TRBJ2-5; a weak D match, TRBD1 (5 bases). The CDR3 runs 17 residues. The germline gives CDR1 SGHAT, CDR2 FQNNGV. Trimming cost V 4 bases and J 5 bases, with 23 bases left between them. In nucleotides, the CDR3 is TGTGCCAGCAGCTCCGCGATGACAGTTGGCGGAAGGGAGACCCAGTACTTC. Translating gives CASSSAMTVGGRETQYF.

This clone appeared a few times. V and J are TRBV30 and TRBJ1-1, with D possibly being TRBD1 (5 bases). With 3 bases removed from V and 1 base from J, the gap between germline ends came to 9 bases. Germline V lookup: CDR1 GTSNPN, CDR2 SVGIG (reference sequence). The CDR3 is 13 residues long. CDR3 nucleotides: TGTGCCTGGAGCTTGACAGCGAACACTGAAGCTTTCTTT. Its protein is CAWSLTANTEAFF.

The chain is built from TRBV4-2 and TRBJ2-3, with TRBD2 matching over 10 bases. The CDR3 is 17 amino acids. Germline trimming cut 4 bases from V and 0 bases from J; bases unmatched to any gene: 7. The germline V gene has CDR1 LGHNA and CDR2 YNFKEQ. The CDR3 region has the DNA TGTGCCAGCAGCCTTGATGGAGCGGGGGGGAGCACAGATACGCAGTATTTT. Protein: CASSLDGAGGSTDTQYF.

This chain uses TRBV2 with TRBJ2-3; D is ambiguous. Deletions cut 2 bases from V and 5 bases from J, with 5 bases between. Per the germline V gene, CDR1 is SNHLY and CDR2 is FYNNEI. CDR3 length: 12 amino acids. Here the CDR3 reads CASSEQVDTQYF. The CDR3 DNA is TGTGCCAGCAGTGAACAAGTAGATACGCAGTATTTT. The entire variable domain, with the rest obtained from reference TRBV2 and TRBJ2-3, is as follows: EPEVTQTPSHQVTQMGQEVILRCVPISNHLYFYWYRQILGQKVEFLVSFYNNEISEKSEIFDDQFSVERPDGSNFTLKIRSTKLEDSAMYFCASSEQVDTQYFGPGTRLTVL.

Regarding this clone: In the same sample, other DNA sequences code for this CDR3. The V and J genes are TRBV5-1 and TRBJ2-7; D not resolved. The germline V gene encodes CDR1 SGHRS and CDR2 YFSETQ. The CDR3 sequence is 12 residues long. V dropped 0 bases and J dropped 5 bases, with 6 bases sitting between them. The CDR3 coding sequence is TGCGCCAGCAGCTTGGCAGGTAACGAGCAGTACTTC. Encoded protein: CASSLAGNEQYF.

J is TRBJ2-4 and V is TRBV28; D is possibly TRBD2 (7 bases). Trimming removed 3 bases at V and 0 bases at J, with 18 bases between. The germline gives CDR1 MDHEN, CDR2 SYDVKM. This CDR3 has 18 amino acids. The CDR3 spells CASSFLMPGGIAKNIQYF. The CDR3 DNA reads TGTGCCAGCAGTTTCTTGATGCCGGGGGGCATAGCCAAAAACATTCAGTACTTC.

This clone is labeled as medium-sized. The chain recombines TRBV27 with TRBJ1-1, with TRBD1 identical over 10 bases. This CDR3 has 14 amino acids. Germline trimming cut 2 bases from V and 5 bases from J; bases unmatched to any gene: 2. Germline assignment: CDR1 MNHEY and CDR2 SMNVEV (reference sequence). The CDR3 is CASSLGTGVTEAFF. DNA for the CDR3: TGTGCCAGCAGTTTAGGGACAGGGGTAACTGAAGCTTTCTTT.

The rearrangement links TRBV10-3 to TRBJ2-1; 10 nucleotides match TRBD2. CDR3 length: 14 residues. Germline CDR1 and CDR2: ENHRY and SYGVKD. V was pared by 10 bases and J by 8 bases, with 11 bases of the junction left unmatched. The CDR3 reads CATGSSGGADEQFF. The DNA for the CDR3 is TGTGCCACCGGTTCCAGCGGGGGGGCCGATGAGCAGTTCTTC.